A single sample gave rise to the 32 T cell receptor beta chains below, sequenced in a study of vaccination and CD4 T cells after COVID-19. Treatment in this sample: approximately 11-day PBMC culture with coronavirus spike peptide pools or control peptides (ViraFEST assay). These receptors' antigens are unknown. Researchers used the Oncomine TCR Beta short-read assay to sequence DNA from cultured CD4+ T cells. Using its own MiXCR run on the PCR reads, TCRdb lists one record per CDR3 protein. Seen here are about 19,000 distinct CDR3 sequences, about three fifths observed once, and the top ten hold more than 6.5%. Material: CD4+ T cells from blood, cultured in vitro. The receptors here all came from a human donor who had recovered from COVID-19.

The chain carries TRBV6-1 and TRBJ2-6; D might be TRBD2 (5 bases). Trimming pared 5 bases from V and 3 bases from J, leaving 11 bases between. The CDR3 spans 15 residues. Per germline, CDR1 MNHNS and CDR2 SASEGT. Here the CDR3 DNA reads TGTGCCAGCAGTCGGGATATTTTTGGGGCCAACGTCCTGACTTTC. Its protein is CASSRDIFGANVLTF.

The chain employs TRBV20-1 and TRBJ2-3; perhaps TRBD2 as D (6 bases). Germline lookup yields CDR1 DFQATT and CDR2 SNEGSKA (reference sequence). This CDR3 has 13 residues. Trimming cost V 3 bases and J 6 bases, with 13 bases left between them. The CDR3 is CSARTGSGDTQYF. DNA of the CDR3: TGCAGTGCTAGGACCGGGAGCGGCGATACGCAGTATTTT.

There are a few counts of this clonotype. This chain joins TRBV6-2 or TRBV6-3 and TRBJ1-2; D not resolved. V gave up 5 bases and J gave up 0 bases, with 13 bases separating them. The CDR3 loop spans 15 amino acids. Germline CDR1 MNHEY, CDR2 SVGEGT. The CDR3 protein is CASSPGRSANYGYTF. Here the CDR3 DNA reads TGTGCCAGCAGTCCCGGACGGTCAGCTAACTATGGCTACACCTTC.

This clonotype was counted only a few times. V is TRBV5-8 and J is TRBJ1-2, with a tentative D call TRBD1 (5 bases). CDR3 length: 14 amino acids. Trimming took off 5 bases at V and 5 bases at J, with 16 bases between the two ends. The germline gives CDR1 SGHTS, CDR2 YDEGEE. The CDR3 loop is CASRTRDGVYGYTF. CDR3 nucleotides: TGTGCCAGCAGAACCCGGGACGGAGTTTATGGCTACACCTTC.

The chain joins TRBV20-1 to TRBJ2-2; D is perhaps TRBD1 (5 bases). This CDR3 has 16 residues. Germline lookup yields CDR1 DFQATT and CDR2 SNEGSKA (reference sequence). V shed 3 bases and J shed 1 base, with 15 bases lying between them. The CDR3: CSARIPADRNTGELFF. For the CDR3, the DNA is TGCAGTGCTAGGATCCCGGCCGACAGGAACACCGGGGAGCTGTTTTTT.

The chain combines TRBV18 with TRBJ2-7; the match to TRBD2 covers 8 bases. The germline V gene encodes CDR1 KGHSH and CDR2 LQKENI. The junction had 7 bases not matched to a gene; V was cut back by 4 bases and J by 2 bases. There are 15 residues in the CDR3. The CDR3 loop is CASSQLAGFTYEQYF. CDR3 sequence (DNA): TGTGCCAGCTCACAATTAGCGGGATTCACCTACGAGCAGTACTTC.

The chain is built from TRBV24-1 and TRBJ2-4, with unresolved D. Germline assignment: CDR1 KGHDR and CDR2 SFDVKD. The CDR3 is 15 amino acids. V shed 2 bases and J shed 6 bases, with 13 bases lying between them. The chain's CDR3 is CATSDSGSGINIQYF. Written as DNA, the CDR3 is TGTGCCACCAGTGATTCCGGGTCGGGCATAAACATTCAGTACTTC.

This chain uses TRBV24-1 with TRBJ1-4; D gene uncertain. Germline-derived CDR1 and CDR2 are KGHDR and SFDVKD. Trimming stripped 4 bases from V and 8 bases from J, with 13 bases between. The CDR3 totals 14 residues. The CDR3 region is CATSDPGGDEKLFF. The CDR3 DNA reads as TGTGCCACCAGTGACCCCGGCGGCGACGAAAAACTGTTTTTT.

This chain connects TRBV4-1 to TRBJ1-1; D gene unclear. The CDR3 has 13 amino acids. The V end lost 2 bases, the J end lost 8 bases, and 12 bases lay between the germline ends. Germline V gene sequence: CDR1 MGHRA, CDR2 YSYEKL. CDR3 region: CASSQFFREEAFF. The CDR3 DNA follows: TGCGCCAGCAGCCAATTTTTTCGGGAAGAAGCTTTCTTT.

The chain uses TRBV7-9 and TRBJ2-5; D gene uncertain. This CDR3 is built from 13 residues. Germline V gene sequence: CDR1 SEHNR, CDR2 FQNEAQ (reference sequence). V was pared by 2 bases and J by 5 bases, with 9 bases between. The CDR3, as DNA: TGTGCCAGCAGCTTAAGTACCTGGGAGACCCAGTACTTC. Protein product: CASSLSTWETQYF.

This rearrangement joins TRBV11-2 to TRBJ1-5; tentative D call: TRBD1 (5 bases). Trimming removed 4 bases at V and 1 base at J, with 11 bases between. CDR3 length equals 15 residues. The germline gives CDR1 SGHAT, CDR2 FQNNGV. DNA of the CDR3: TGTGCCAGCAGCTCGGCCCGGGGCAGCAATCAGCCCCAGCATTTT. The encoded protein is CASSSARGSNQPQHF.

The gene calls are TRBV6-2 or TRBV6-3 and TRBJ2-5; D is ambiguous. The ends were cut back, 0 bases at V and 7 bases at J, with 12 bases in the middle. The CDR3 spans 14 residues. Germline CDR1 and CDR2: MNHEY and SVGEGT. Here the CDR3 reads CASSYSQASRTQYF. CDR3 DNA sequence: TGTGCCAGCAGTTACTCGCAGGCCTCAAGGACCCAGTACTTC.

The chain carries TRBV20-1 and TRBJ1-2, with D perhaps TRBD1 (5 bases). CDR3 length: 14 amino acids. Trimming left V 0 bases short and J 3 bases short, with 11 bases between. Germline V gene data show CDR1 as DFQATT and CDR2 as SNEGSKA (reference sequence). The CDR3, as DNA: TGCAGTGCTAGAGATCGGCAGGGTGACTATGGCTACACCTTC. As protein: CSARDRQGDYGYTF.

The J gene is TRBJ2-1, the V gene TRBV7-3; tentatively, D is TRBD2 (6 bases). Trimming took off 0 bases at V and 0 bases at J, with 9 bases between the two ends. There are 16 residues in the CDR3. Germline V CDR1 and CDR2: SGHTA, FQGTGA. The CDR3 bases are TGTGCCAGCAGCTTAACCCTAGCGAGCTCCTACAATGAGCAGTTCTTC. It translates to CASSLTLASSYNEQFF.

The J gene is TRBJ1-2, the V gene TRBV15; D perhaps matches TRBD1 (6 bases). Germline CDR1 reads LNHNV; CDR2 reads YYDKDF (reference sequence). V was shortened by 6 bases and J by 3 bases, with 17 bases between the two germline ends. This CDR3 has 15 residues. The CDR3 reads CATRPNREGYYGYTF. CDR3 in DNA: TGTGCCACCAGACCTAACAGGGAAGGTTACTATGGCTACACCTTC. The whole variable domain, filled in from reference TRBV15 and TRBJ1-2, reads DAMVIQNPRYQVTQFGKPVTLSCSQTLNHNVMYWYQQKSSQAPKLLFHYYDKDFNNEADTPDNFQSRRPNTSFCFLDIRSPGLGDTAMYLCATRPNREGYYGYTFGSGTRLTVV.

The chain uses TRBV30 and TRBJ2-1; D may be TRBD1 or TRBD2 (5 bases each). V lost 1 base to trimming and J lost 7 bases, with 17 bases between them. This CDR3 contains 15 residues. CDR1 and CDR2 (germline): GTSNPN, SVGIG (reference sequence). Here the CDR3 reads CAWSAPWGSLNEQFF. The DNA for the CDR3 is TGTGCCTGGAGTGCCCCCTGGGGGAGTTTGAATGAGCAGTTCTTC. Filled out from reference TRBV30 and TRBJ2-1, the complete variable domain reads SQTIHQWPATLVQPVGSPLSLECTVEGTSNPNLYWYRQAAGRGLQLLFYSVGIGQISSEVPQNLSASRPQDRQFILSSKKLLLSDSGFYLCAWSAPWGSLNEQFFGPGTRLTVL.

The V call is TRBV7-8, the J call TRBJ1-2; D is undetermined. V was cut by 5 bases and J by 8 bases, with 21 bases left in between. Per the germline V gene, CDR1 is SGHVS and CDR2 is FQNEAQ. The length of the CDR3 is 15 residues. In DNA form, the CDR3 reads TGTGCCAGCAGCCTAAAGGAGAGTTCCCGAAACGGCTACACCTTC. Its protein is CASSLKESSRNGYTF.

This clonotype was seen a handful of times. V gene TRBV6-1 combines with J gene TRBJ1-5; 10 nucleotides align to TRBD1. J gave up 3 bases and V 5 bases, and 4 bases lay outside the gene matches. CDR3 length: 15 amino acids. Per germline, CDR1 MNHNS and CDR2 SASEGT. CDR3 sequence: CASSPGQGYNQPQHF. CDR3 in DNA: TGTGCCAGCAGTCCGGGACAGGGGTACAATCAGCCCCAGCATTTT.

The V and J genes are TRBV6-1 and TRBJ2-5; possible D gene TRBD1, 5 bases. Germline assignment: CDR1 MNHNS and CDR2 SASEGT. The CDR3 runs to 15 residues. Trimming pared 4 bases from V and 6 bases from J, leaving 18 bases between. The DNA of the CDR3 is TGTGCCAGCAGTGTGGGTAGCAGGGTAGTAAAGACCCAGTACTTC. It encodes CASSVGSRVVKTQYF.

V and J are TRBV3-1 and TRBJ1-1; maybe TRBD1 (6 bases). Trimming shortened V by 3 bases and J by 3 bases, and 11 bases separated the two germline ends. Germline-derived CDR1 and CDR2 are LGHDT and YNNKEL (reference sequence). The length of the CDR3 is 14 residues. The CDR3 DNA is TGTGCCAGCAGCCAGAACAGGGATTACACTGAAGCTTTCTTT. It codes for CASSQNRDYTEAFF. The whole variable domain, filled in from reference TRBV3-1 and TRBJ1-1, reads DTAVSQTPKYLVTQMGNDKSIKCEQNLGHDTMYWYKQDSKKFLKIMFSYNNKELIINETVPNRFSPKSPDKAHLNLHINSLELGDSAVYFCASSQNRDYTEAFFGQGTRLTVV.

V and J are TRBV7-9 and TRBJ2-1; 7 nucleotides align to TRBD2. The CDR3 loop spans 18 amino acids. CDR1 and CDR2 from the germline V gene are SEHNR and FQNEAQ (reference sequence). V lost 3 bases and J lost 4; bases outside the gene matches: 15. The chain's CDR3 is CASSFPPFGERDYNEQFF. In nucleotides, the CDR3 is TGTGCCAGCAGCTTTCCACCCTTCGGGGAGCGGGATTACAATGAGCAGTTCTTC.

The gene calls are TRBV24-1 and TRBJ2-7; D tentatively fits TRBD1 or TRBD2 (5 bases each). CDR3 length: 15 residues. V was shortened by 1 base and J by 2 bases, with 11 bases between the two germline ends. CDR1 is KGHDR, CDR2 SFDVKD, per germline. The CDR3: CATSDFGAGTYEQYF. Here the CDR3 DNA reads TGTGCCACCAGTGATTTCGGGGCAGGGACCTACGAGCAGTACTTC.

In this sample, this clonotype turned up a few times. This chain links TRBV2 with TRBJ1-2, with unresolved D. This CDR3 is built from 13 residues. V was trimmed by 6 bases and J by 7 bases, leaving 15 bases between them. Germline V gives CDR1 SNHLY, CDR2 FYNNEI. The CDR3 DNA sequence: TGTGCCAGCAGCGTTCGGGCCTCCTCTGGCTACACCTTC. This gives the protein CASSVRASSGYTF.

This chain uses TRBV6-2 or TRBV6-3 with TRBJ1-2; D is ambiguous. Germline V CDR1 and CDR2: MNHEY, SVGEGT. CDR3 length: 14 amino acids. The V end was cut by 2 bases, the J end by 6 bases, with 13 bases between. CDR3 nucleotides: TGTGCCAGCAGTTACGTAGGCCTTAATCATGGCTACACCTTC. Translating it yields CASSYVGLNHGYTF.

This clonotype was counted a few times. The chain has TRBV18 and TRBJ2-2; tentatively, D is TRBD1 (5 bases). The CDR3 sequence is 17 residues long. Trimming removed 5 bases at V and 2 bases at J, with 18 bases between. Germline V gene lookup returns CDR1 KGHSH and CDR2 LQKENI. This CDR3 reads CASSRGTGPGNTGELFF. The CDR3 DNA is TGTGCCAGCTCAAGGGGAACCGGGCCAGGAAACACCGGGGAGCTGTTTTTT.

V gene TRBV28 combines with J gene TRBJ1-1, with no clear D. This CDR3 is 14 amino acids long. V lost 3 bases and J lost 4, with 12 bases in between. The germline gives CDR1 MDHEN, CDR2 SYDVKM. The CDR3 coding sequence is TGTGCCAGCAGTTTTGCGGGGAACCCCACTGAAGCTTTCTTT. Its protein is CASSFAGNPTEAFF.

The J gene is TRBJ2-5, the V gene TRBV7-6; D gene uncertain. The CDR3 totals 11 residues. The V gene lost 6 bases and the J gene lost 7 bases, with 9 bases spanning the gap. Germline V gene data show CDR1 as SGHVS and CDR2 as FNYEAQ. The CDR3 DNA sequence: TGTGCCAGCAGTTCCTATGTGACCCAGTACTTC. This gives the protein CASSSYVTQYF.

The gene calls are TRBV6-1 and TRBJ2-1; 8 bases are shared with TRBD2. The CDR3 runs 13 residues. The germline V gene has CDR1 MNHNS and CDR2 SASEGT. V was pared by 9 bases and J by 9 bases, with 10 bases of the junction left unmatched. This CDR3 reads CASSGERESEQFF. The DNA of the CDR3 is TGTGCCAGTTCGGGTGAGCGGGAGAGTGAGCAGTTCTTC.

This rearrangement joins TRBV2 to TRBJ2-1; possible D gene TRBD2, 6 bases. Trimming stripped 2 bases from V and 2 bases from J, with 7 bases between. CDR3 length equals 14 residues. Germline V gene data show CDR1 as SNHLY and CDR2 as FYNNEI. CDR3 sequence: CASSEREAYNEQFF. In DNA form, the CDR3 reads TGTGCCAGCAGTGAAAGGGAGGCCTACAATGAGCAGTTCTTC. Complete variable domain (other parts from reference TRBV2 and TRBJ2-1): EPEVTQTPSHQVTQMGQEVILRCVPISNHLYFYWYRQILGQKVEFLVSFYNNEISEKSEIFDDQFSVERPDGSNFTLKIRSTKLEDSAMYFCASSEREAYNEQFFGPGTRLTVL.

This clonotype was recorded only once. The chain employs TRBV11-3 and TRBJ2-3, with D maybe TRBD2 (5 bases). Germline V gene data show CDR1 as SGHNT and CDR2 as YENEEA. This CDR3 is built from 14 residues. The V gene lost 5 bases and the J gene lost 1 base, with 10 bases spanning the gap. In nucleotides, the CDR3 is TGTGCCAGCAGCGTCCGGCGGGGCACAGATACGCAGTATTTT. This gives the protein CASSVRRGTDTQYF.

This chain uses TRBV28 with TRBJ2-5, with 9 bases matching TRBD2. CDR1 MDHEN and CDR2 SYDVKM come from the germline V gene. The CDR3 has 14 residues. V shed 4 bases, J shed 5 bases, and the junction held 5 bases outside the gene matches. The CDR3 DNA is TGTGCCAGCAGTTCAGGGGCGGGAGGGGAGACCCAGTACTTC. Residues: CASSSGAGGETQYF.

CDR3 residues: CASSQRAGGLYNEQFF. CDR3 nucleotide sequence: TGCGCCAGCAGCCAGCGAGCGGGAGGCCTCTACAATGAGCAGTTCTTC. The chain combines TRBV4-3 with TRBJ2-1; 9 positions match TRBD2. Germline CDR1 reads LGHNA; CDR2 reads YSLEER. J lost 3 bases, V lost 3 bases, and 6 bases had no gene match. CDR3 length equals 16 residues.